The subject of this entry is one T cell receptor beta chain. The data were taken from a study of blood T cell repertoires in COVID-19. Looking at the study overall: Researchers got acute and convalescent COVID-19 samples from the United States, Italy and Spain. Nucleic acid was either cDNA or gDNA, and it came from T cells, B-cell-depleted T cells, or PBMCs.

Under the authors' procedure: Amplifying reference gene primers gave estimates of nucleated cell counts. Method: immunoSEQ multiplex PCR; TCRdb's copy keeps in-frame clones and lacks some. V, J and clone size were drawn from that table, and D and trimming were deduced from the DNA. The sample has fewer than 350,000 clones; approximately 81% are singletons. The sequenced sample was peripheral blood. The clonotype comes from a woman aged 60 to 75 with active or convalescent COVID-19.

In DNA, the CDR3 is TGTGCCAGCAGCCAAGTGCCTAGCGGAGAAGAGACCCAGTACTTC. It translates to CASSQVPSGEETQYF. The rearrangement uses TRBV4-2 and TRBJ2-5; 7 nucleotides match TRBD2. CDR3 length: 15 amino acids. Unmatched junction bases numbered 5, after V lost 1 base and J lost 3 bases. The germline V gene encodes CDR1 LGHNA and CDR2 YNFKEQ.